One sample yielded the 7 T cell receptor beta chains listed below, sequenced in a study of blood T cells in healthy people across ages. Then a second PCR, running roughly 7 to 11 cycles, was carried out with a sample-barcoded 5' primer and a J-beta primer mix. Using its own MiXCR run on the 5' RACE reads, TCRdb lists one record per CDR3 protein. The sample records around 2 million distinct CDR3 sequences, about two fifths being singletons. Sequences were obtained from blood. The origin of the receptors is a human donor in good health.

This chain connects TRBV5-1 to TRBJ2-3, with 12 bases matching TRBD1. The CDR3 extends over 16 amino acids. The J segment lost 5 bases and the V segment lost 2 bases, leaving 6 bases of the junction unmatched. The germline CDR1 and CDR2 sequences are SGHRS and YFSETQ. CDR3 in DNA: TGCGCCAGCAGCTTTATGGGACAGGGGGCAGAAGATACGCAGTATTTT. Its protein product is CASSFMGQGAEDTQYF.

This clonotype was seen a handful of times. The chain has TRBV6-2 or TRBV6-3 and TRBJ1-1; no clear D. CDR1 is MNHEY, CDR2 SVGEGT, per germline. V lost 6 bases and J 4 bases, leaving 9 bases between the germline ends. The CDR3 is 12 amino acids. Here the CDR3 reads CASSRALTEAFF. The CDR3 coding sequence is TGTGCCAGCAGCCGGGCCCTCACTGAAGCTTTCTTT.

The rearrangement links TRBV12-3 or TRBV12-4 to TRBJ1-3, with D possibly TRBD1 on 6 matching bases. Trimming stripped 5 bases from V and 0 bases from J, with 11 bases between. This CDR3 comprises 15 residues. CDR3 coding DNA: TGTGCCAGCAGTACAGGGATAAACTCTGGAAACACCATATATTTT. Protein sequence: CASSTGINSGNTIYF.

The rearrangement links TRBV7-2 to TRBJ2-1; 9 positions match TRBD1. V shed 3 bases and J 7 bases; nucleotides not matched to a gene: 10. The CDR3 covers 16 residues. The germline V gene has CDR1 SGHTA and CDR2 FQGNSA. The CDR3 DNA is TGTGCCAGCAGCTTTAAGCCGGACAGGGGCATGAATGAGCAGTTCTTC. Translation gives CASSFKPDRGMNEQFF.

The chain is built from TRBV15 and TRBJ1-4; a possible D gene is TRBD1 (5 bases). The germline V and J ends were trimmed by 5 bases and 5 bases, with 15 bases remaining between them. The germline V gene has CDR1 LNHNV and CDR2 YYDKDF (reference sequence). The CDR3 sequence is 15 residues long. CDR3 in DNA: TGTGCCACCAGCTTAGTTCCGGGACCCAATGAAAAACTGTTTTTT. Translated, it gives CATSLVPGPNEKLFF.

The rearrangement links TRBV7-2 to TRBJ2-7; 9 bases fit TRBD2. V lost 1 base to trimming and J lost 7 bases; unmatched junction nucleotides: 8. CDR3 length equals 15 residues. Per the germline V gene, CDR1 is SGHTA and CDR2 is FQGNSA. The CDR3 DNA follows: TGTGCCAGCAGCTTAGTCGCGGGGGGGCTAGGGGAGCAGTACTTC. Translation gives CASSLVAGGLGEQYF.

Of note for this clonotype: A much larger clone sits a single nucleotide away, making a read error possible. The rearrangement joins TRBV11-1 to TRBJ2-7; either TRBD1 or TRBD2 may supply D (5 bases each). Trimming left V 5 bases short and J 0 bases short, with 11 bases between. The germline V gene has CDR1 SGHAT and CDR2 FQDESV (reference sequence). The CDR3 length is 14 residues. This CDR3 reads CASSRDLSSYEQYF. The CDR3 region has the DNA TGTGCCAGCAGCCGGGACCTTAGCTCCTACGAGCAGTACTTC.